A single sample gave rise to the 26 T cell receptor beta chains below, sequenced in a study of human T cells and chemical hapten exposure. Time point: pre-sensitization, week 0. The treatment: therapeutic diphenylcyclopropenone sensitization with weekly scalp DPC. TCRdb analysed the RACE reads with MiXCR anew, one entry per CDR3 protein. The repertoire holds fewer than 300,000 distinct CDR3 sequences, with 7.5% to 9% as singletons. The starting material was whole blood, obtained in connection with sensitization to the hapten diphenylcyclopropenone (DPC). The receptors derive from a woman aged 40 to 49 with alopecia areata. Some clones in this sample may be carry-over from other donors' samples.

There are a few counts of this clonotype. In DNA, the CDR3 is TGTGCCAGCAGCTTAAGGTTAGGCAGGGAAGAGACCCAGTACTTC. Its protein is CASSLRLGREETQYF. The gene calls are TRBV7-2 and TRBJ2-5; perhaps TRBD1 as D (5 bases). The ends were cut back, 2 bases at V and 3 bases at J, with 13 bases in the middle. Germline assignment: CDR1 SGHTA and CDR2 FQGNSA. This CDR3 is built from 15 residues.

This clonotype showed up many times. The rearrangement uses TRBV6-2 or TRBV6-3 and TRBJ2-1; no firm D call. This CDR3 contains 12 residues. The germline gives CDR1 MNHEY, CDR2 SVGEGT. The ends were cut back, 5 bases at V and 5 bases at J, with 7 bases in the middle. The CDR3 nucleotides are TGTGCCAGCAGTCCCACCGACAATGAGCAGTTCTTC. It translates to CASSPTDNEQFF.

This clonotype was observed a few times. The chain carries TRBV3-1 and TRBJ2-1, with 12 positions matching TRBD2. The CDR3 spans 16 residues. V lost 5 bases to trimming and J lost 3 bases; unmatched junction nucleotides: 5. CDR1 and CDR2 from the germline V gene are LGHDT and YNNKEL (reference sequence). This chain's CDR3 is CASSVGLAGFYNEQFF. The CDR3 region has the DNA TGTGCCAGCAGCGTTGGACTAGCGGGATTCTACAATGAGCAGTTCTTC.

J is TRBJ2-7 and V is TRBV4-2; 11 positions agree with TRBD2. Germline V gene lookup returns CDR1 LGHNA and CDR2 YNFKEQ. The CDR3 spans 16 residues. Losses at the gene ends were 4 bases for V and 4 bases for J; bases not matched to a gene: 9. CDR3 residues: CASSPDIAGGVYEQYF. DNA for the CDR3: TGTGCCAGCAGCCCGGACATAGCGGGAGGGGTTTACGAGCAGTACTTC.

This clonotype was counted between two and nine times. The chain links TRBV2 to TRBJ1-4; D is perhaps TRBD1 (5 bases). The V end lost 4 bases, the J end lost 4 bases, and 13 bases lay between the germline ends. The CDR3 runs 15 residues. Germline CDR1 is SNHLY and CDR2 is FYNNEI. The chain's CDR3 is CASSGSGRNNEKLFF. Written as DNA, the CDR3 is TGTGCCAGCAGTGGTTCGGGACGGAATAATGAAAAACTGTTTTTT.

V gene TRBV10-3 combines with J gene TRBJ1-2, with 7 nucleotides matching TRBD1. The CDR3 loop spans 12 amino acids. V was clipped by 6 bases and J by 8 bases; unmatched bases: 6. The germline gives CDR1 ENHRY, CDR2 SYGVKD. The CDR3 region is CAISPQGRGYTF. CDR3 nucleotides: TGTGCCATCAGCCCACAGGGGCGCGGCTACACCTTC.

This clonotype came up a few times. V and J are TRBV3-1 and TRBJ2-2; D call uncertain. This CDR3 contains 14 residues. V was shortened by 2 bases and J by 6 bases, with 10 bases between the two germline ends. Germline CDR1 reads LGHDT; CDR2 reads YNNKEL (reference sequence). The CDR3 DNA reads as TGTGCCAGCAGCCAACGTGATGGGCCCGGGGAGCTGTTTTTT. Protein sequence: CASSQRDGPGELFF.

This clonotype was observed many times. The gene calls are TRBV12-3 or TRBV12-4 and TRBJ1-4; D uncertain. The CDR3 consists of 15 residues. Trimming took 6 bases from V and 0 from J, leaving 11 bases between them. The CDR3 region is CASSKSPTTNEKLFF. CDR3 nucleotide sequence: TGTGCCAGCAGCAAATCCCCTACAACTAATGAAAAACTGTTTTTT.

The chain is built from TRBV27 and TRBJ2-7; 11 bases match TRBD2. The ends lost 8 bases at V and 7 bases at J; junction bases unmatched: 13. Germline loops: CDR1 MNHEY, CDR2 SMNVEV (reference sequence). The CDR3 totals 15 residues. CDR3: CASSGLAGGEGEQYF. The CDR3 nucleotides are TGTGCCAGCTCAGGGCTAGCGGGAGGAGAAGGGGAGCAGTACTTC.

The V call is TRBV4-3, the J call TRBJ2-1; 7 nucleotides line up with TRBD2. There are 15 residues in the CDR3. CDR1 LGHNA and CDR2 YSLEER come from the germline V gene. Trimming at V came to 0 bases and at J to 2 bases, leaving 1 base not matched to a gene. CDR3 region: CASSQDREAYNEQFF. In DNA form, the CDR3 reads TGCGCCAGCAGCCAAGACCGGGAGGCCTACAATGAGCAGTTCTTC.

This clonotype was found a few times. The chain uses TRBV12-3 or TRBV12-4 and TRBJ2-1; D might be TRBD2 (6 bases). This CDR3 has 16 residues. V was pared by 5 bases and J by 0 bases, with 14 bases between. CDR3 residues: CASSTTPLASYNEQFF. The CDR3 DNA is TGTGCCAGCAGTACCACTCCACTAGCCTCCTACAATGAGCAGTTCTTC.

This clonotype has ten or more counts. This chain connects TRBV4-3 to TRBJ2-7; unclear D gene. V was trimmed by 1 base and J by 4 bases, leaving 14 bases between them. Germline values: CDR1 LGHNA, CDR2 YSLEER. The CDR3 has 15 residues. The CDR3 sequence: CASSQVTGLGYEQYF. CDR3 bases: TGCGCCAGCAGCCAAGTGACGGGCCTGGGATACGAGCAGTACTTC.

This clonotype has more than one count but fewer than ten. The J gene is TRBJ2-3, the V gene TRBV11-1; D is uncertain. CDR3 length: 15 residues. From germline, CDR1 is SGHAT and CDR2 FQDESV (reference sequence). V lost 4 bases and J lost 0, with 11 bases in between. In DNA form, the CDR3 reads TGTGCCAGCAGCTCGGACGCGATGAGCACAGATACGCAGTATTTT. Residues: CASSSDAMSTDTQYF.

CDR3 sequence (DNA): TGTGCCAGCAGTTCCCCGCCGGGACTAGTTGGATCCTACGAGCAGTACTTC. This codes for CASSSPPGLVGSYEQYF. J is TRBJ2-7 and V is TRBV28; 8 bases are a match to TRBD2. This CDR3 region has 17 residues. With 4 bases clipped from V and 1 base from J, the junction kept 12 bases outside the gene matches. Germline V gives CDR1 MDHEN, CDR2 SYDVKM.

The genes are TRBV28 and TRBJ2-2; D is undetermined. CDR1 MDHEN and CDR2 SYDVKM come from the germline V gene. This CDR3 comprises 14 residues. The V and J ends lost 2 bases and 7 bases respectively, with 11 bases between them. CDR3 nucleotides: TGTGCCAGCAGTTTAACCCTTTATGGCGGGGAGCTGTTTTTT. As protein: CASSLTLYGGELFF.

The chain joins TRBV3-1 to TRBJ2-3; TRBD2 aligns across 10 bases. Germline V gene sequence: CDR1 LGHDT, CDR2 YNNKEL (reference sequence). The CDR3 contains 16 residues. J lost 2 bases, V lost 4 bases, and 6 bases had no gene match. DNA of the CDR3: TGTGCCAGCAGCCCCCGGACTAGCGGAGCCACAGATACGCAGTATTTT. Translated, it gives CASSPRTSGATDTQYF.

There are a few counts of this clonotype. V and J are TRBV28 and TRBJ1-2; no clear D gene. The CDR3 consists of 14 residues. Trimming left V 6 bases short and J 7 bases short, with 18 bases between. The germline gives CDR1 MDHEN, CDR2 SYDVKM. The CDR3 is CASSPLELGAGYTF. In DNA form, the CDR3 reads TGTGCCAGCAGCCCCCTGGAGCTGGGCGCTGGCTACACCTTC.

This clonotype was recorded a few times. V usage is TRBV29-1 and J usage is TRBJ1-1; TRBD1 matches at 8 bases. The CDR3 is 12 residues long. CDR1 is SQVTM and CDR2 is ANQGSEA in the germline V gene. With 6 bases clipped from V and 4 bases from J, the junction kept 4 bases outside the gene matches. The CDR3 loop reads CSVPDRGTEAFF. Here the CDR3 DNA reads TGCAGCGTGCCTGACAGGGGCACTGAAGCTTTCTTT.

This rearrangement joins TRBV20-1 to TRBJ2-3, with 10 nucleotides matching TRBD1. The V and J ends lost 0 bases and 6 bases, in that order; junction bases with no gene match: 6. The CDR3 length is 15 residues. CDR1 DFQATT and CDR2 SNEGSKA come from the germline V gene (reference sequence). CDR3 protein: CSARDGTGDIDTQYF. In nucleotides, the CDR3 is TGCAGTGCTAGAGATGGGACAGGGGACATCGATACGCAGTATTTT.

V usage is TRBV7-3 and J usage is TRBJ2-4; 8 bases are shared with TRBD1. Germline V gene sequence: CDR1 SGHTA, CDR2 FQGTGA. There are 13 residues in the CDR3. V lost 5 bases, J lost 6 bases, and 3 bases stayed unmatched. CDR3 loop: CASSRGQGNIQYF. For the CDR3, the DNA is TGTGCCAGCAGCCGTGGACAGGGAAACATTCAGTACTTC.

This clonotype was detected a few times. The CDR3 DNA follows: TGTGCCACCAGTGACCGAGTTACAGGGTCGGGCACCGGGGAGCTGTTTTTT. It codes for CATSDRVTGSGTGELFF. This chain joins TRBV24-1 and TRBJ2-2; D perhaps matches TRBD1 (6 bases). The V gene lost 4 bases and the J gene lost 4 bases, with 18 bases spanning the gap. This CDR3 is built from 17 residues. Looked up from germline, CDR1 is KGHDR and CDR2 is SFDVKD.

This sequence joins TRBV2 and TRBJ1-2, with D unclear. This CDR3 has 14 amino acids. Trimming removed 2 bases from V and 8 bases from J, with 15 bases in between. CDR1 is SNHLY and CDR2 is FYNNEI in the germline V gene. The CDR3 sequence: CASSERIGYSGYTF. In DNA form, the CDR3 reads TGTGCCAGCAGTGAACGCATAGGTTACTCCGGCTACACCTTC.

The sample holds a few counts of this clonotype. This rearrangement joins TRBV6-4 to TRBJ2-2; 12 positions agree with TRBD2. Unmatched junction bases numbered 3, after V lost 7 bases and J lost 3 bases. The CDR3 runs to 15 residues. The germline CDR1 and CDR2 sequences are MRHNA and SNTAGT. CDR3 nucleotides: TGTGCCAGCACTAGACTAGCGGGAGACACCGGGGAGCTGTTTTTT. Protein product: CASTRLAGDTGELFF.

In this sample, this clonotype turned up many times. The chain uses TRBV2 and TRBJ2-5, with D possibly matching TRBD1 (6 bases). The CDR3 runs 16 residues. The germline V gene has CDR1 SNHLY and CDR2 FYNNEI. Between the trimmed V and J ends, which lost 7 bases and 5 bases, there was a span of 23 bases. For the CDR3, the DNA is TGTGCCAGCAAGAGAGAACAGGGAAACCGGAGGGAGACCCAGTACTTC. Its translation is CASKREQGNRRETQYF.

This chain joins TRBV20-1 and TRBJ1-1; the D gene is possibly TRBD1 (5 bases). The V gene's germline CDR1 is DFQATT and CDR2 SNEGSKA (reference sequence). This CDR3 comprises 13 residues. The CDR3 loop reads CSVRGQGGTEAFF. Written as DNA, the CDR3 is TGCAGCGTTCGTGGGCAGGGCGGCACTGAAGCTTTCTTT.

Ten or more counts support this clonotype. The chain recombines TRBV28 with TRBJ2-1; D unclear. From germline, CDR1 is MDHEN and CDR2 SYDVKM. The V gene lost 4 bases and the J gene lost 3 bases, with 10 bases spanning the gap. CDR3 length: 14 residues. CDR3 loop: CASSSGPRYNEQFF. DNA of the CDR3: TGTGCCAGCAGTTCCGGACCCCGCTACAATGAGCAGTTCTTC. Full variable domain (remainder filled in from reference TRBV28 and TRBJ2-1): DVKVTQSSRYLVKRTGEKVFLECVQDMDHENMFWYRQDPGLGLRLIYFSYDVKMKEKGDIPEGYSVSREKKERFSLILESASTNQTSMYLCASSSGPRYNEQFFGPGTRLTVL.